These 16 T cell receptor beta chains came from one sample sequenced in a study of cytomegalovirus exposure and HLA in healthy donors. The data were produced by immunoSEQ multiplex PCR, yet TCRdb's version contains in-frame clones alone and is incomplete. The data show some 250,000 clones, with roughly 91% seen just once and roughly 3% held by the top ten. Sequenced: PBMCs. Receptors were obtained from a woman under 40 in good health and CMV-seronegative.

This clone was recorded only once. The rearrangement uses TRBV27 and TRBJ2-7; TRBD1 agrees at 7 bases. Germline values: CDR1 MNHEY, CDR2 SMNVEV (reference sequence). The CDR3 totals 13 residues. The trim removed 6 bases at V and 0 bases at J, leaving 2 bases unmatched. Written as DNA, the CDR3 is TGTGCCAGCAGGGGGGACAGCTCCTACGAGCAGTACTTC. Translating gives CASRGDSSYEQYF.

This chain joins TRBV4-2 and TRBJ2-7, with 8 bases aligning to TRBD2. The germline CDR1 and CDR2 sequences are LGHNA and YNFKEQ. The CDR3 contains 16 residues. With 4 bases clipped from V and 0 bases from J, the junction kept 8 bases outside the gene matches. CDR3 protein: CASSPAGLAGSYEQYF. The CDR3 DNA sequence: TGTGCCAGCAGCCCTGCTGGGCTAGCGGGCTCCTACGAGCAGTACTTC.

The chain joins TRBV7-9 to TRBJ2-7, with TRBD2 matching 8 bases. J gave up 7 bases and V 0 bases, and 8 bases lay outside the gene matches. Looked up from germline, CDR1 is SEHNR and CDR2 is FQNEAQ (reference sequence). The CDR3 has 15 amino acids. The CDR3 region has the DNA TGTGCCAGCAGCTTAGCCGGGACTGGCGGGAGGGAGCAGTACTTC. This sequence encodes CASSLAGTGGREQYF.

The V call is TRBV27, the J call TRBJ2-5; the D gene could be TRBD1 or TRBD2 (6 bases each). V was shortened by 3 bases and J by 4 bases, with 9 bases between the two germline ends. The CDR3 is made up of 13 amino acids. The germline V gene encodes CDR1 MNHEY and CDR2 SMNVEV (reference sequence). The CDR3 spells CASSFEGGETQYF. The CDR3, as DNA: TGTGCCAGCAGTTTTGAGGGGGGAGAGACCCAGTACTTC.

CDR3 residues: CASRTVGRSGRLGETQYF. CDR3 DNA sequence: TGTGCCAGCCGTACCGTAGGCAGGAGCGGGAGGTTGGGAGAGACCCAGTACTTC. The chain joins TRBV28 to TRBJ2-5; 9 nucleotides match TRBD2. This CDR3 contains 18 residues. Germline V CDR1 and CDR2: MDHEN, SYDVKM. V lost 8 bases, J lost 4 bases, and 20 bases stayed unmatched.

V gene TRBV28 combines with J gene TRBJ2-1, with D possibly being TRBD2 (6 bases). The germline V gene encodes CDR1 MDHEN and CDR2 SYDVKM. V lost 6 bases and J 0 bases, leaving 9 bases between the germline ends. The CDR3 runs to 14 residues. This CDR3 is CASSTSSSYNEQFF. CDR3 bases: TGTGCCAGCAGCACTAGCAGCTCCTACAATGAGCAGTTCTTC.

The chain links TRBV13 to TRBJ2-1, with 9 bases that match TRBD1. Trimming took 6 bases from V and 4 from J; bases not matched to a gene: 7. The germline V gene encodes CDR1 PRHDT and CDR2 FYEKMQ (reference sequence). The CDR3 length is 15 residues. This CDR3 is CASRTGGLSYNEQFF. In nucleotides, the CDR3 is TGTGCCAGCAGAACAGGGGGCCTATCGTACAATGAGCAGTTCTTC. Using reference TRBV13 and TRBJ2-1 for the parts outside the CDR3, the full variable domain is AAGVIQSPRHLIKEKRETATLKCYPIPRHDTVYWYQQGPGQDPQFLISFYEKMQSDKGSIPDRFSAQQFSDYHSELNMSSLELGDSALYFCASRTGGLSYNEQFFGPGTRLTVL.

CDR3 amino acids: CASSLLGQGSTDTQYF. The CDR3 coding sequence is TGTGCCAGCAGTTTACTTGGGCAGGGGTCGACAGATACGCAGTATTTT. V is TRBV27 and J is TRBJ2-3, with a tentative D call TRBD1 (6 bases). The CDR3 has 16 amino acids. V shed 2 bases and J shed 3 bases, with 15 bases lying between them. Germline V gene lookup returns CDR1 MNHEY and CDR2 SMNVEV (reference sequence).

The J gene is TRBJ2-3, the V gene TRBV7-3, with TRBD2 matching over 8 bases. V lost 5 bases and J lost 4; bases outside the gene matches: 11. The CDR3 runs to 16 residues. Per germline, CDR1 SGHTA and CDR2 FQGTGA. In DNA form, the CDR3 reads TGTGCCAGCAGCCCACGCGGGACTAGGGCCCCAGATACGCAGTATTTT. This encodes CASSPRGTRAPDTQYF.

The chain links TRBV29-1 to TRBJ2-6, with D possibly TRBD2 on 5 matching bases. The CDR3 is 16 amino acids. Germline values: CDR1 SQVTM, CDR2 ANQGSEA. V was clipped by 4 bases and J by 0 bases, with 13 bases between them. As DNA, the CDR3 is TGCAGCGTTGGAGAGGGTGCCCTCTCTGGGGCCAACGTCCTGACTTTC. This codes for CSVGEGALSGANVLTF.

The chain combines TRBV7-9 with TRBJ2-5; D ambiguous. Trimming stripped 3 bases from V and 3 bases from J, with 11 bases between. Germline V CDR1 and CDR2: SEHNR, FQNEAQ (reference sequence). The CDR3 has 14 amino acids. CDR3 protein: CASSFNPVEETQYF. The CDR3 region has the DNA TGTGCCAGCAGCTTCAATCCCGTAGAAGAGACCCAGTACTTC.

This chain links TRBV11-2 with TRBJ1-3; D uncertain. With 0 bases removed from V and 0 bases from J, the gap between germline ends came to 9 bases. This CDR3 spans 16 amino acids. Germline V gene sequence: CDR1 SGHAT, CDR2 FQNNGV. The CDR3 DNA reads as TGTGCCAGCAGCTTAGATCTGCCTCTCTCTGGAAACACCATATATTTT. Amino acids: CASSLDLPLSGNTIYF. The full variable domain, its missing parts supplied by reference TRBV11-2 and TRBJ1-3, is EAGVAQSPRYKIIEKRQSVAFWCNPISGHATLYWYQQILGQGPKLLIQFQNNGVVDDSQLPKDRFSAERLKGVDSTLKIQPAKLEDSAVYLCASSLDLPLSGNTIYFGEGSWLTVV.

Here the CDR3 reads CASSDAYRGVYEQYF. CDR3 coding DNA: TGTGCCAGCAGTGACGCTTATCGTGGTGTCTACGAGCAGTACTTC. The gene calls are TRBV6-1 and TRBJ2-7, with D unclear. Germline CDR1 reads MNHNS; CDR2 reads SASEGT. V shed 3 bases and J shed 3 bases, with 15 bases lying between them. The CDR3 is 15 amino acids.

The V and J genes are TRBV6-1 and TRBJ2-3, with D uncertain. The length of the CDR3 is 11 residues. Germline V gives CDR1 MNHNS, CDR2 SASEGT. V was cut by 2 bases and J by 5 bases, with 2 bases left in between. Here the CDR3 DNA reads TGTGCCAGCAGTGAACAAGATACGCAGTATTTT. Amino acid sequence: CASSEQDTQYF.

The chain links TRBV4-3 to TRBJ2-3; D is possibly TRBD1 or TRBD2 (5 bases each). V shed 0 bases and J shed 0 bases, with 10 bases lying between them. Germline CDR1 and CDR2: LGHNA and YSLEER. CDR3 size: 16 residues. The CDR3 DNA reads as TGCGCCAGCAGCCAAGATCGGGGCGGGAGCACAGATACGCAGTATTTT. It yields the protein CASSQDRGGSTDTQYF.

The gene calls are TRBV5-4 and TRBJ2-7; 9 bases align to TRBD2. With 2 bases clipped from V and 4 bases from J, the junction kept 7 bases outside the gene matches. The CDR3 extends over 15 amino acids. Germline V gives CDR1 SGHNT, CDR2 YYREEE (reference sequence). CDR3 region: CASSFSAREGYEQYF. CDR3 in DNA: TGTGCCAGCAGCTTCAGTGCGCGGGAGGGTTACGAGCAGTACTTC.